This paragraph covers one T cell receptor beta chain sequence. Its antigen is not identified. The data were obtained in a study of T cell responses to AZD1222 COVID-19 vaccine. The study, taken as a whole, reports: Mapped onto spike, vaccine-associated CD4 TCRs spanned it and were dominant at 160-218 and 743-854. Repertoire sampling was restricted to post-peak T cell response timepoints. Among the donors, most were white British and more were female, and clonal diversity was possibly underestimated. Nearly half of spike-specific TCRs reportedly target variant regions that are unmutated in the B.1.351 and B.1.1.7 variants.

The CDR3 loop spans 11 amino acids. CDR1 and CDR2 from the germline V gene are SNHLY and FYNNEI. V lost 6 bases and J lost 8, with 10 bases in between. The table came from immunoSEQ multiplex PCR; TCRdb's copy has only in-frame clones and leaves some out. The sample consists of about 110,000 clones, around 87% of them appearing once. This specimen was peripheral blood, taken 28 days after the second AZD1222 dose. The receptor was derived from an adult who received the AZD1222 COVID-19 vaccine. The chain is built from TRBV2 and TRBJ1-2; D is uncertain. CDR3 protein: CASSSGRGYTF. The CDR3 DNA is TGTGCCAGCAGCTCAGGCAGGGGCTACACCTTC.